This TCR beta chain was captured in a study of PD-L1 blockade in urothelial cancer. On the study more broadly: After treatment start, blood was analyzed at 3 weeks (second dose) and at 6 weeks. Broader study findings: Better survival was predicted by below-median pretreatment blood TCR clonality. Those with durable benefit had larger increases in tumor-associated blood clones at 3 weeks.

This CDR3 comprises 15 residues. With 4 bases clipped from V and 3 bases from J, the junction kept 5 bases outside the gene matches. Germline V gene sequence: CDR1 PRHDT, CDR2 FYEKMQ (reference sequence). As for this clone: Antigen: not known.

Each PCR had synthetic TCR analog templates added to it as a spike-in. Here immunoSEQ multiplex PCR was the method, and the copy in TCRdb shows in-frame clones only, minus some. The sample contains 35,000 to 55,000 clones, more than 75% of which appear only once. V usage is TRBV13 and J usage is TRBJ2-2; 7 nucleotides agree with TRBD2. The source material was PBMCs, sampled around atezolizumab (anti-PD-L1) treatment. This TCR was sampled from a woman in her fifties or sixties with urothelial cancer. In nucleotides, the CDR3 is TGTGCCAGCAGCTCATGGGCGGGGGACACCGGGGAGCTGTTTTTT. The encoded protein is CASSSWAGDTGELFF. The variable domain in full, completed from reference TRBV13 and TRBJ2-2, reads AAGVIQSPRHLIKEKRETATLKCYPIPRHDTVYWYQQGPGQDPQFLISFYEKMQSDKGSIPDRFSAQQFSDYHSELNMSSLELGDSALYFCASSSWAGDTGELFFGEGSRLTVL.